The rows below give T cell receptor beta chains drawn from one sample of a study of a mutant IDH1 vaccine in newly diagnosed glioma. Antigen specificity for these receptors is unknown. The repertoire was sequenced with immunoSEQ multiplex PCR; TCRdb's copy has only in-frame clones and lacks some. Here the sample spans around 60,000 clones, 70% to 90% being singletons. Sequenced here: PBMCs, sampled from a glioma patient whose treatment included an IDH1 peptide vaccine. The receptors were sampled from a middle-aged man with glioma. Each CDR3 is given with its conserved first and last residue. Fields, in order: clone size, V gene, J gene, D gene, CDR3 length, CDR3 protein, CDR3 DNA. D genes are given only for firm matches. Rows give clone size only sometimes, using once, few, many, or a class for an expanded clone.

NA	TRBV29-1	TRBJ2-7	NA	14	CSVEALDGTYEQYF	TGCAGCGTTGAGGCCCTGGACGGCACCTACGAGCAGTACTTC
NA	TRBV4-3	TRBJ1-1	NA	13	CASSLTRDTEAFF	TGCGCCAGCAGCCTTACCCGAGACACTGAAGCTTTCTTT
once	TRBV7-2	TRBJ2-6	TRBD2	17	CASTRGGGVSGANVLTF	TGTGCCAGCACCCGTGGCGGGGGTGTATCTGGGGCCAACGTCCTGACTTTC
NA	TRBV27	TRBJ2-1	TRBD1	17	CASSLRGTGTGWNEQFF	TGTGCCAGCAGTTTAAGGGGGACCGGGACAGGGTGGAATGAGCAGTTCTTC
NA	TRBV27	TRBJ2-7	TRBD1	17	CASSPQYPGQGSYEQYF	TGTGCCAGCAGCCCGCAATACCCGGGACAGGGTTCCTACGAGCAGTACTTC
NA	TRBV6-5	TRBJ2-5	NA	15	CASSYSTVGTETQYF	TGTGCCAGCAGTTACTCGACGGTGGGGACAGAGACCCAGTACTTC
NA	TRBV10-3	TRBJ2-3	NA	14	CAIMGESSRDTQYF	TGTGCCATCATGGGGGAGTCAAGTCGGGATACGCAGTATTTT
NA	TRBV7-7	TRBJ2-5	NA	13	CASSVRIQETQYF	TGTGCTAGCAGCGTAAGAATTCAAGAGACCCAGTACTTC
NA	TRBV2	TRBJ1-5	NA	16	CASSGPGMGAGQPQHF	TGTGCCAGCAGTGGACCAGGGATGGGGGCTGGACAGCCCCAGCATTTT
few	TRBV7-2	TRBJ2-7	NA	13	CASSQEGFGEQYF	TGTGCCAGCAGCCAGGAGGGGTTCGGCGAGCAGTACTTC
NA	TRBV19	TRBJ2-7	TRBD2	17	CASSIGTSGSLAYEQYF	TGTGCCAGTAGTATTGGGACTAGCGGGTCCTTGGCCTACGAGCAGTACTTC
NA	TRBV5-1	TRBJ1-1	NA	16	CASSLLGGFSDTEAFF	TGCGCCAGCAGCTTGTTAGGTGGGTTTAGCGACACTGAAGCTTTCTTT
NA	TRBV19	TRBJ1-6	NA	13	CASNHREESPLHF	TGTGCCAGTAATCACAGGGAGGAATCACCCCTCCACTTT
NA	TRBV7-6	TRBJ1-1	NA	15	CASSLDGGAGTEAFF	TGTGCCAGCAGCTTAGATGGGGGGGCGGGCACTGAAGCTTTCTTT
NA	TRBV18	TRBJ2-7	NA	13	CASSANRAGEQYF	TGTGCCAGCTCGGCGAACAGGGCCGGGGAGCAGTACTTC
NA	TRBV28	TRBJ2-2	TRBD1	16	CASMGDRGTNTGELFF	TGTGCCAGCATGGGGGACAGGGGGACCAACACCGGGGAGCTGTTTTTT
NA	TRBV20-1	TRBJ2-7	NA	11	CSARSTYEQYF	TGCAGTGCTAGGTCTACCTACGAGCAGTACTTC
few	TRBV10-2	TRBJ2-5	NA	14	CATLNPGYQETQYF	TGCGCCACCCTTAACCCGGGTTACCAAGAGACCCAGTACTTC
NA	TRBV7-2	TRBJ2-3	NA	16	CASSLWGNAGPDTQYF	TGTGCCAGCAGCTTATGGGGCAACGCGGGGCCAGATACGCAGTATTTT
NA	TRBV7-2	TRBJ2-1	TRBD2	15	CASSVRTAGTNEQFF	TGTGCCAGCAGCGTCCGAACAGCGGGAACGAATGAGCAGTTCTTC
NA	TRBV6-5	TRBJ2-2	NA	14	CASSPISNTGELFF	TGTGCCAGCAGTCCCATAAGCAACACCGGGGAGCTGTTTTTT
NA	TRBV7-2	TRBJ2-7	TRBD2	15	CASSLNGGGVDEQYF	TGTGCCAGCAGCTTAAATGGTGGGGGGGTGGACGAGCAGTACTTC
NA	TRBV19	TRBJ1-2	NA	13	CASSIGGSGGYTF	TGTGCCAGTAGTATTGGCGGTTCGGGTGGCTACACCTTC
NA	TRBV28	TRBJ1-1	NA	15	CASSRGVRQLAEAFF	TGTGCCAGCAGTCGCGGCGTGAGGCAGCTCGCTGAAGCTTTCTTT
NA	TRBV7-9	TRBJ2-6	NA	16	CASSLVTGSGANVLTF	TGTGCCAGCAGCTTAGTGACGGGCTCTGGGGCCAACGTCCTGACTTTC
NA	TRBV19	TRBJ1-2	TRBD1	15	CASGDRGSPNYGYTF	TGTGCCAGTGGGGACAGGGGGTCACCTAACTATGGCTACACCTTC
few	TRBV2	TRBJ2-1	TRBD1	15	CASTRGLSSYNEQFF	TGTGCCAGCACCAGGGGGCTCAGCTCCTACAATGAGCAGTTCTTC
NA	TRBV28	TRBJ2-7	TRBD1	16	CASSLFGDRGLYEQYF	TGTGCCAGCAGTTTATTCGGGGACAGGGGGCTCTACGAGCAGTACTTC
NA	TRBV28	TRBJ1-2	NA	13	CASSSPTNYGYTF	TGTGCCAGCAGTTCCCCGACAAACTATGGCTACACCTTC
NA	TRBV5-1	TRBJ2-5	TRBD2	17	CASSYYGLAGGRETQYF	TGCGCCAGCAGCTATTACGGACTAGCGGGGGGTCGGGAGACCCAGTACTTC
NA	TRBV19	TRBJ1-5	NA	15	CASSTLGRGNQPQHF	TGTGCCAGTAGTACCCTGGGGAGGGGCAATCAGCCCCAGCATTTT
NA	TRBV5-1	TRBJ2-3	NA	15	CASSLSGAVTDTQYF	TGCGCCAGCAGCTTGTCGGGGGCGGTCACAGATACGCAGTATTTT
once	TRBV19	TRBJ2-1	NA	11	CASKNYNEQFF	TGTGCCAGTAAAAATTACAATGAGCAGTTCTTC
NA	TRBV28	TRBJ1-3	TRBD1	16	CASRGGTGFSGNTIYF	TGTGCCAGCAGAGGGGGGACAGGTTTCTCTGGAAACACCATATATTTT
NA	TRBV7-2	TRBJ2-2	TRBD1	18	CASSLGLLRQGVIGELFF	TGTGCCAGCAGCTTAGGTCTATTACGGCAGGGGGTGATCGGGGAGCTGTTTTTT
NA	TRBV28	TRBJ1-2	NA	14	CASSLQTDSYGYTF	TGTGCCAGCAGTTTACAGACGGACTCCTATGGCTACACCTTC
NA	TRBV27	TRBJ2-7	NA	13	CASRRDPTAEQYF	TGTGCCAGCAGAAGGGACCCTACCGCCGAGCAGTACTTC
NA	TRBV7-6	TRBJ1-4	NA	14	CASSLEPTNEKLFF	TGTGCCAGCAGCTTAGAACCAACTAATGAAAAACTGTTTTTT
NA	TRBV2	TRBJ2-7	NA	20	CASREHRISGHRGSPYEQYF	TGTGCCAGCAGAGAACACAGAATATCCGGACACCGAGGCTCTCCCTACGAGCAGTACTTC
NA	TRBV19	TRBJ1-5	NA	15	CASSIGTFSNQPQHF	TGTGCCAGTAGTATAGGAACCTTTAGCAATCAGCCCCAGCATTTT
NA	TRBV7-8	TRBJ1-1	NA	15	CASSFRDTSGTEAFF	TGTGCCAGCAGCTTCCGGGACACCTCGGGCACTGAAGCTTTCTTT
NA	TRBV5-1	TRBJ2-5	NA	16	CASSPSGGFLGETQYF	TGCGCCAGCAGCCCCAGCGGAGGCTTCCTAGGGGAGACCCAGTACTTC
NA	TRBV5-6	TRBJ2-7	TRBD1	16	CASSELGTGPSYEQYF	TGTGCCAGCAGCGAACTTGGGACAGGGCCCTCCTACGAGCAGTACTTC
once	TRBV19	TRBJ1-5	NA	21	CASSSPRGLGSRGDSNQPQHF	TGTGCCAGTAGTAGCCCTCGCGGACTGGGATCCCGGGGTGACAGCAATCAGCCCCAGCATTTT
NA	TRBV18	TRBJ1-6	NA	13	CASSVSGDSPLHF	TGTGCCAGCTCCGTTAGCGGCGATTCACCCCTCCACTTT
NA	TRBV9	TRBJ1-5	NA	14	CASSPQGGNQPQHF	TGTGCCAGCAGCCCCCAGGGAGGCAATCAGCCCCAGCATTTT
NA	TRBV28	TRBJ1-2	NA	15	CASSFQGTGYYGYTF	TGTGCCAGCAGTTTCCAGGGAACGGGTTACTATGGCTACACCTTC
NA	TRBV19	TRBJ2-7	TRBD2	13	CASSGGGVYEQYF	TGTGCCAGTAGTGGCGGGGGGGTTTACGAGCAGTACTTC
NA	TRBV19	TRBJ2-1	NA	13	CASSILGQGLQFF	TGTGCCAGTAGTATACTGGGGCAGGGACTCCAGTTCTTC
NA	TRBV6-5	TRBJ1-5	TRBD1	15	CASSYFQGARQPQHF	TGTGCCAGCAGTTACTTCCAGGGGGCAAGGCAGCCCCAGCATTTT
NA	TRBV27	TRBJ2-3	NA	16	CASSLEGGPGTDTQYF	TGTGCCAGCAGTTTAGAAGGGGGGCCGGGGACAGATACGCAGTATTTT
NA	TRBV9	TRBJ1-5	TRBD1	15	CASSVTGAQGQPQHF	TGTGCCAGCAGCGTGACAGGGGCGCAGGGTCAGCCCCAGCATTTT
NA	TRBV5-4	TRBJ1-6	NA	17	CASSPSGGPEYNSPLHF	TGTGCCAGCAGCCCGTCCGGGGGCCCAGAATATAATTCACCCCTCCACTTT